Listed below are T cell receptor beta chains from one sample, sequenced in a study of response to subunit inactivated influenza vaccine. TCRdb re-analysed the RT-PCR reads in MiXCR, keeping a single row per CDR3 protein. The table has some 570,000 distinct CDR3 sequences, approximately 11% seen once. These sequences were also reported in another study, on T cells expressing NK-cell markers.

The sample here was PBMCs from blood, taken on the day of vaccination. The receptor source for this set is a man in his fifties or sixties who received an inactivated influenza vaccine. The CDR3 runs from the conserved cysteine through the conserved F or W. A clone size is listed for some rows: how often the clone was seen (once, few, many), or a class if it is expanded.

V gene,clone size,CDR3 protein
TRBV7-2,NA,CASTAGNYNEQFF
TRBV5-1,few,CASSTRQGGSTDTQYF
TRBV4-2,NA,CASSSSRTGVNNEQFF
TRBV5-1,few,CASSFNAGTDTQYF
TRBV28,NA,CASSPQGADQETQYF
TRBV12-3/TRBV12-4,NA,CASSLEGGTDEQFF
TRBV7-9,NA,CASSPDERGVQPQHF
TRBV12-3/TRBV12-4,NA,CASSFKGTTVGQETQYF
TRBV29-1,few,CSVDIPGTGELFF
TRBV18,few,CASSPGGILNTEAFF
TRBV7-2,NA,CASSLVGQELFF
TRBV10-3,many,CAISEWVSGNNEQFF
TRBV4-3,NA,CASSQDTDHYNEQFF
TRBV5-1,few,CASSHTSRDEQFF
TRBV28,few,CASLLGGNTEAFF
TRBV11-2,NA,CASSLGLAGPSSYNEQFF
TRBV20-1,few,CSAPLATSSYEQYF
TRBV12-3/TRBV12-4,NA,CASSLGRGGGIEAFF
TRBV20-1,many,CSGGQGRYEQYF
TRBV5-1,few,CASSLRQGSFEQYF
TRBV29-1,many,CSVGVHEQYF
TRBV18,few,CASSPPSSFHNEQFF
TRBV6-2/TRBV6-3,NA,CASSYSSSGSKQDNEQFF
TRBV5-6,few,CASSLSANTEAFF
TRBV7-2,NA,CASRVAGAHEQFF
TRBV7-7,few,CASSLVETGSYNEQFF
TRBV4-2,NA,CASSQLAGGPNYEQYF
TRBV29-1,NA,CSVEMPQGGSNEKLFF
TRBV5-1,few,CASSFHRGQGASTEAFF
TRBV25-1,many,CASSESQDPTGELFF
TRBV29-1,many,CSVSGISYEQYF
TRBV12-3/TRBV12-4,few,CASSFRGGAGGYTF
TRBV10-3,few,CAISESWTTHSNQPQHF
TRBV30,NA,CAFHRDNYEQYF
TRBV11-2,few,CASSLDSPREQFF
TRBV29-1,few,CSVEPGQGYEQYF
TRBV6-5,few,CASSYFRQGALGAFF
TRBV14,few,CASSHQGGRGNSPLHF
TRBV11-1,NA,CASSLGQLTPYEQYF
TRBV7-9,few,CASSHTQDPLSTLHF
TRBV20-1,NA,CSADSGGAYEQYF
TRBV5-5,many,CASSERTGTDTQYF
TRBV3-1,NA,CASSQGGPQHF
TRBV6-1,NA,CASSERAGQNYYGYTF
TRBV20-1,many,CSASQGGYEQYF
TRBV5-4,NA,CASSLSASEQYF
TRBV6-2/TRBV6-3,NA,CASSYLRGTEAFF
TRBV5-1,few,CASSPGWGIETQYF
TRBV6-2/TRBV6-3,few,CATRDFRAKNIQYF
TRBV29-1,few,CSVWTAGSPLHF